This TCR beta chain was found in a study of T cell responses to AZD1222 COVID-19 vaccine. Study-wide results and caveats: Baseline serology detected seropositivity in only a handful of AZD1222 recipients. A rise in Spike-specific TCR breadth and depth followed two AZD1222 doses.

The V gene's germline CDR1 is MNHEY and CDR2 SVGAGI. This CDR3 contains 13 residues. With 6 bases removed from V and 4 bases from J, the gap between germline ends came to 12 bases. This clone was found once. No antigen is known for it. Sequencing used immunoSEQ multiplex PCR; TCRdb keeps in-frame clones, though not all of them. This sample has about 130,000 clones; roughly nine tenths occur once, and the top ten carry 1.5% to 1.9%. This specimen consisted of peripheral blood, obtained on day 0 of AZD1222 vaccination. The receptor was isolated from an adult in good health. The chain couples TRBV6-5 to TRBJ2-5; a weak D match, TRBD1 (6 bases). The CDR3 nucleotides read TGTGCCAGCAGGGCACAGGGTCGAGAGACCCAGTACTTC. As protein: CASRAQGRETQYF.